A selection of T cell receptor beta chains follows, all from one sample in a study of early T cells in non-severe SARS-CoV-2 infection. Using its own MiXCR run on the 5' RACE reads, TCRdb lists one record per CDR3 protein. The repertoire consists of around 33,000 distinct CDR3 sequences, with approximately 4.2% occurring once and the leading ten covering around an eighth. Sequenced: whole blood. These receptors were taken from an adult who was a healthcare worker with PCR-confirmed SARS-CoV-2 infection or an uninfected control (not recorded which). The conserved cysteine and the conserved F or W are not part of the CDR3 here. The order of the fields is V gene, CDR3 protein.

TRBV20-1 SARDPGSADTQY
TRBV12-3/TRBV12-4 ASSRRQVNTEVF
TRBV20-1 SPGMRSSYNEQF
TRBV5-6 ASSFRGLNTEAF
TRBV6-6 ASSYDQPQH
TRBV6-1 ASGDRGIRETQY
TRBV28 ASSYSSENTIY
TRBV7-2 ASSRAPGDPNTDTQY
TRBV20-1 SARDLVGDREETQY
TRBV7-2 ASSLDFAAFGNTEAF
TRBV4-1 ASSQVPGQMSSYNSPLH
TRBV11-2 ASSVSHYSNQPQH
TRBV29-1 SVVRGAGETQY
TRBV12-3/TRBV12-4 ASSPGLAGEGAGTDTQY
TRBV24-1 ATSDPWGTEAF
TRBV5-6 ASSWRDTQY
TRBV20-1 SAKGQPISYEQY
TRBV27 ASSSLGEGYT
TRBV20-1 SAKTGPHSSSPLH
TRBV7-3 ASSSSGTPEYNEQF
TRBV27 ASSPLVGEQY
TRBV28 ASSLRSSGTSTDTQY
TRBV19 ASSMGSYYEQY
TRBV9 ASSVGLRPTEAF